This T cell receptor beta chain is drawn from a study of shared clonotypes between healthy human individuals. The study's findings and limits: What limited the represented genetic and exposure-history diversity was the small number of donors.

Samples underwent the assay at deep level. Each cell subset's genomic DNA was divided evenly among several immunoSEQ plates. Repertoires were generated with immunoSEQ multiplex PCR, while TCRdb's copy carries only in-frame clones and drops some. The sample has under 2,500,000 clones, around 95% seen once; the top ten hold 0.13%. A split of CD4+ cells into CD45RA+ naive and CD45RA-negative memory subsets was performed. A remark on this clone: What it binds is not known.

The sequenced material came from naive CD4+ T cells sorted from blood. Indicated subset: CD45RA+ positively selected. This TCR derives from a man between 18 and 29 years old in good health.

CDR3 residues: CASRGRTGSYEQYF. In DNA form, the CDR3 reads TGCGCCAGCAGGGGGCGGACAGGGAGCTACGAGCAGTACTTC. This chain uses TRBV10-2 with TRBJ2-7, with TRBD1 matching 8 bases. V dropped 6 bases and J dropped 3; count of bases not matched to a gene: 7. Germline CDR1 and CDR2: WSHSY and SAAADI. This CDR3 region has 14 residues.